Listed below are T cell receptor beta chains from one sample, sequenced in a study of blood T cell repertoires in COVID-19. Using immunoSEQ multiplex PCR, the repertoire was profiled, and TCRdb retains in-frame clones only, with some absent. The table has roughly 230,000 clones, roughly 89% seen once. Sequencing was done on a sample of peripheral blood. Receptors originate from a woman aged 40 to 49 who had recovered from COVID-19. The CDR3 runs from the conserved cysteine through the conserved F or W. D genes are given only for firm matches. Rows may omit the clone size; those that give it use once, few, many or a size class.

>TRBV10-3|-|TRBJ2-2|TRBD2
CAISSSGPGTGELFF
TGTGCCATCTCTTCTAGCGGACCGGGCACCGGGGAGCTGTTTTTT
>TRBV7-2|-|TRBJ2-3|-
CASSLDYWSTQYF
TGTGCCAGCAGCTTAGACTATTGGAGTACGCAGTATTTT
>TRBV21-1|-|TRBJ2-4|-
CASSKGDRGGDIQYF
TGTGCCAGCAGCAAAGGGGACAGGGGGGGAGACATTCAGTACTTC
>TRBV19|-|TRBJ1-2|TRBD1
CASSSKTGGDGYTF
TGTGCCAGTAGTTCCAAGACAGGGGGAGATGGCTACACCTTC
>TRBV25-1|-|TRBJ2-3|-
CASSGLTGDTQYF
TGTGCCAGCAGTGGATTGACAGGAGATACGCAGTATTTT
>TRBV5-6|-|TRBJ2-7|-
CASSNRAEQYF
TGTGCCAGCAGCAACAGGGCCGAGCAGTACTTC
>TRBV28|-|TRBJ1-4|-
CASSLQRGQPNEKLFF
TGTGCCAGCAGCTTACAGCGAGGGCAACCTAATGAAAAACTGTTTTTT
>TRBV29-1|-|TRBJ1-3|-
CSVTPGGSSGNTIYF
TGCAGCGTCACCCCGGGTGGGAGCTCTGGAAACACCATATATTTT
>TRBV4-3|-|TRBJ2-1|-
CASSQDPQRAFNEQFF
TGCGCCAGCAGCCAAGACCCCCAGCGGGCTTTTAATGAGCAGTTCTTC
>TRBV3-1/TRBV3-2|-|TRBJ2-3|-
CASSQRPRVTDTQYF
TGTGCCAGCAGCCAGCGGCCTCGGGTCACAGATACGCAGTATTTT
>TRBV5-6|-|TRBJ1-6|-
CASSLEQGNSPLHF
TGTGCCAGCAGCTTGGAACAGGGTAATTCACCCCTCCACTTT
>TRBV24-1|few|TRBJ2-7|TRBD1
CATSDDRAEQYF
TGTGCCACCAGTGACGACAGGGCCGAGCAGTACTTC
>TRBV19|-|TRBJ1-5|-
CASSIGQGNQPQHF
TGTGCCAGTAGTATAGGGCAGGGTAACCAGCCCCAGCATTTT
>TRBV10-3|-|TRBJ2-1|TRBD2
CATGTSGREYNEQFF
TGTGCCACCGGGACTAGCGGGAGGGAATACAATGAGCAGTTCTTC
>TRBV3-1/TRBV3-2|once|TRBJ2-2|TRBD2
CASSQIGLARSGELFF
TGTGCCAGCAGCCAGATTGGACTAGCGAGGAGCGGGGAGCTGTTTTTT
>TRBV28|-|TRBJ1-2|-
CASSPGAIECGYTF
TGTGCCAGCAGCCCAGGGGCTATCGAATGTGGCTACACCTTC
>TRBV6-5|-|TRBJ1-2|-
CASSYSAGDYGYTF
TGTGCCAGCAGTTACTCGGCAGGCGACTATGGCTACACCTTC
>TRBV19|-|TRBJ1-1|TRBD1
CASSVQGAKFGTEAFF
TGTGCCAGTAGTGTCCAGGGGGCTAAATTCGGCACTGAAGCTTTCTTT
>TRBV7-3|-|TRBJ1-1|-
CASSLTEWTEAFF
TGTGCCAGCAGCTTAACAGAGTGGACTGAAGCTTTCTTT
>TRBV6-1|-|TRBJ1-1|-
CASSEYGIGTEAFF
TGTGCCAGCAGTGAATACGGGATCGGAACTGAAGCTTTCTTT
>TRBV6-2/TRBV6-3|-|TRBJ1-1|-
CASSPHLANTEAFF
TGTGCCAGCAGTCCACACTTAGCAAACACTGAAGCTTTCTTT
>TRBV7-2|-|TRBJ1-2|-
CASSLAPTNYGYTF
TGTGCCAGCAGCTTAGCCCCAACTAACTATGGCTACACCTTC
>TRBV3-1/TRBV3-2|-|TRBJ1-2|-
CASSRDTYGYTF
TGTGCCAGCAGCCGCGACACGTATGGCTACACCTTC
>TRBV3-1/TRBV3-2|-|TRBJ2-5|TRBD1
CASSTGQPGETQYF
TGTGCCAGCAGCACGGGACAGCCGGGGGAGACCCAGTACTTC
>TRBV6-5|-|TRBJ2-5|-
CASSYTEHQETQYF
TGTGCCAGCAGTTACACCGAGCATCAAGAGACCCAGTACTTC
>TRBV18|-|TRBJ2-4|-
CASSPTGAKNIQYF
TGTGCCAGCTCACCCACGGGAGCCAAAAACATTCAGTACTTC
>TRBV24-1|-|TRBJ1-2|-
CATSPAGLTNYGYTF
TGTGCCACCAGTCCAGCAGGGCTAACTAACTATGGCTACACCTTC
>TRBV12-5|-|TRBJ1-1|-
CASGLESGSGAFF
TGTGCTAGTGGTTTGGAATCAGGGTCGGGAGCTTTCTTT
>TRBV6-5|-|TRBJ1-2|TRBD1
CAHRETGGLGYTF
TGTGCCCACCGAGAGACAGGGGGCCTTGGCTACACCTTC
>TRBV7-9|-|TRBJ1-1|TRBD1
CASSRQGGADTEAFF
TGTGCCAGCAGCCGTCAAGGGGGCGCCGACACTGAAGCTTTCTTT
>TRBV29-1|-|TRBJ2-3|-
CSVHEQADTQYF
TGCAGCGTTCACGAACAGGCAGATACGCAGTATTTT
>TRBV5-6|-|TRBJ2-1|TRBD2
CASSLAGSNEQFF
TGTGCCAGCAGCTTAGCGGGAAGTAATGAGCAGTTCTTC
>TRBV15|-|TRBJ2-3|TRBD2
CATSSSGRSDTQYF
TGTGCCACCAGCTCTAGCGGGAGATCAGATACGCAGTATTTT
>TRBV9|-|TRBJ1-4|TRBD1
CASSTGTGRNEKLFF
TGTGCCAGCAGCACCGGGACAGGTCGTAATGAAAAACTGTTTTTT
>TRBV6-5|-|TRBJ1-6|TRBD1
CASSRRQGGSPLHF
TGTGCCAGCAGTCGAAGACAGGGTGGCTCACCCCTCCACTTT
>TRBV27|-|TRBJ2-4|TRBD2
CASGEGIGLAEAKNIQYF
TGTGCCAGCGGAGAGGGGATCGGACTAGCGGAAGCCAAAAACATTCAGTACTTC
>TRBV24-1|-|TRBJ2-3|-
CATSQSDTQYF
TGTGCCACCAGCCAGTCAGATACGCAGTATTTT
>TRBV2|-|TRBJ2-7|TRBD2
CASNWGLANEQYF
TGTGCCAGCAATTGGGGACTAGCCAACGAGCAGTACTTC
>TRBV30|-|TRBJ1-5|-
CAWRGQINQPQHF
TGTGCCTGGCGGGGACAAATCAATCAGCCCCAGCATTTT
>TRBV5-1|-|TRBJ1-2|TRBD1
CASSLTGTGAYGYTF
TGCGCCAGCAGCTTAACCGGGACAGGGGCCTATGGCTACACCTTC
>TRBV7-2|-|TRBJ1-5|-
CASSHRVGPQHF
TGTGCCAGCAGCCACAGAGTAGGGCCCCAGCATTTT
>TRBV29-1|-|TRBJ2-5|-
CSVEARGAGSETQYF
TGCAGCGTTGAAGCACGCGGCGCGGGAAGTGAGACCCAGTACTTC
>TRBV29-1|-|TRBJ2-3|-
CSVLKRTDTQYF
TGCAGCGTCCTGAAGCGCACAGATACGCAGTATTTT
>TRBV2|-|TRBJ2-3|TRBD2
CASSAGLAGTDTQYF
TGTGCCAGCAGTGCGGGACTAGCGGGCACAGATACGCAGTATTTT
>TRBV2|-|TRBJ2-1|-
CAIAAYNEQFF
TGTGCCATAGCTGCGTACAATGAGCAGTTCTTC
>TRBV28|-|TRBJ1-5|-
CASRRSGVGNQPQHF
TGTGCCAGCAGACGATCAGGGGTTGGCAATCAGCCCCAGCATTTT
>TRBV9|-|TRBJ2-1|TRBD2
CASSTSGGRVGGEQFF
TGTGCCAGCAGCACCAGCGGGGGAAGGGTAGGTGGTGAGCAGTTCTTC
>TRBV2|once|TRBJ2-6|-
CASSANSGANVLTF
TGTGCCAGCAGTGCCAACTCTGGGGCCAACGTCCTGACTTTC
>TRBV7-2|once|TRBJ1-1|-
CASSLQGSRNTEAFF
TGTGCCAGCAGCTTACAGGGAAGTAGGAACACTGAAGCTTTCTTT
>TRBV19|-|TRBJ1-5|-
CASRPEGVQPQHF
TGTGCCAGTAGACCCGAGGGGGTTCAGCCCCAGCATTTT
>TRBV6-5|-|TRBJ2-3|TRBD1
CASSYKPGQGVDTQYF
TGTGCCAGCAGTTACAAACCGGGACAGGGGGTAGATACGCAGTATTTT
>TRBV9|-|TRBJ2-1|TRBD2
CASSEGLAGGSSYNEQFF
TGTGCCAGCAGCGAAGGACTAGCGGGGGGAAGCTCCTACAATGAGCAGTTCTTC
>TRBV27|-|TRBJ2-7|-
CASSPHQGYEQYF
TGTGCCAGCAGTCCCCACCAGGGGTACGAGCAGTACTTC
>TRBV11-2|-|TRBJ1-1|-
CASSLANTEAFF
TGTGCCAGCAGCTTAGCTAACACTGAAGCTTTCTTT